The present entry profiles one T cell receptor beta chain with its context. Using immunoSEQ multiplex PCR, the repertoire was profiled, and TCRdb retains in-frame clones only, with some absent. This sample's table has some 180,000 clones. The CDR3 spans 15 residues. The V end lost 1 base, the J end lost 0 bases, and 9 bases lay between the germline ends. Per the germline V gene, CDR1 is SGHTA and CDR2 is FQGNSA. The record originates from a study of control samples from healthy donors and cancer patients. The rearrangement joins TRBV7-2 to TRBJ1-1, with D possibly matching TRBD1 (6 bases). The source of this sequence is a woman aged 25 to 39 in good health. Sequenced sample: blood. DNA for the CDR3: TGTGCCAGCAGCTTAGGGGGGCGAATGAACACTGAAGCTTTCTTT. Translation: CASSLGGRMNTEAFF.